This T cell receptor beta chain is drawn from a study of neurological immune-mediated disorders (dated by TCRdb to the late 2010s). The study in broad terms: Among the approximately 34 multiple sclerosis patients, relapsing-remitting MS accounted for approximately 30 and secondary progressive MS accounted for 3. The roughly 110 TCR-beta libraries covered PBMC samples along with longitudinal samples, technical triplicates, and paired sorted CD4+ and CD8+ T-cell subsets. The study compared peripheral blood TCR-beta repertoires of HTLV-I-associated myelopathy (HAM/TSP) patients, multiple sclerosis patients and healthy controls using UMI-based sequencing. The cohort was made up of 65 to 75 subjects, consisting of some 15 HAM/TSP patients, around 35 multiple sclerosis patients and about 20 healthy controls. Here is what the overall study found, with its caveats: Across subjects, expanded clones never shared an identical CDR3 amino acid sequence, which suggests that the TCR-beta repertoires in every group were private. In phylogenetic analysis, the repertoires of 18 of 34 MS patients grouped into a cluster of related CDR3 sequences, which suggests a possible signature at the repertoire level. The MS cluster showed no association with clinical or MRI features, and the authors stated that larger cohorts are needed. The highest TCR clonal expansion was observed in HAM/TSP patients, whereas the lowest was observed in MS patients, even when compared with healthy controls.

The germline V gene (reference sequence) gives CDR1 as DFQATT and CDR2 as SNEGSKA. The CDR3 sequence holds 16 residues, the cysteine and phenylalanine included. The only DNA kept is the CDR3, 48 bases in frame from the first base. V and J lose 0 bases and 1 base, and a span of 15 bases separates them. As regards this clonotype: It lacks a known antigen. No much larger clone is present one base from it, and per-base qualities are unavailable.

For unsorted PBMC libraries, 2 million PBMCs were used after storage in RNAlater at -80 degrees C until RNA extraction. The multiple sclerosis patients were enrolled in a US clinical protocol that evaluated disease progression with magnetic resonance imaging. Peripheral blood was subjected to Ficoll-Hypaque density gradient centrifugation to isolate PBMCs, which were then cryopreserved in liquid nitrogen. cDNA was synthesized by template-switch 5'RACE using a primer carrying a 10-nucleotide random unique molecular identifier by which each TCR transcript was tagged. Over 180 million TCR-beta sequences, covering 15-18 subjects, were produced in each sequencing run. The RNeasy kit was used to extract total RNA. The KAPA Real-time Library Amplification kit was used to amplify TCR-beta VDJ regions with primers targeting the TCR constant region and the 5'RACE anchor. Sample indexes and Illumina adaptors were added in a first PCR, after which library yield was increased in a second PCR. After Ampure bead purification, the roughly 650 bp TCR product was size-selected on a 2% E-gel SizeSelection system. Library quality was checked on a Bioanalyzer, concentration was measured with Qubit, and libraries were quantified with the Kapa Library Quantification kit before pooling. An Illumina HiSeq 2500 sequenced the libraries paired-end 2 x 150 bp. To increase sequence diversity, roughly 24-32% phiX was spiked into each library pool. Regarding the original processing steps: Quality-filtered reads were processed with the UMI-based MiGEC pipeline, which removed over 75% of raw TCR sequences during error correction. VDJ genes were aligned to IMGT germline references, and clonotypes were defined by unique CDR3 amino acid sequence plus V-J genes. Clonal expansion, Shannon diversity and CDR3 relatedness (CalcPairwiseDistances, ClusterSamples) were evaluated with VDJtools, and phylogenetic trees were built with CLCbio workbench. A clone was classed as expanded if it had 8 or more unique UMIs, a cutoff based on coefficient-of-variation modelling across technical triplicates. In TCRdb, the public reads were trimmed at Q25 with fastp and aligned with MiXCR, with productive beta chains retained. Identical CDR3 proteins give one entry, which carries the most common genes and DNA. TCRdb, not the authors, supplied the V and J calls. Across this sample there are roughly 70,000 distinct CDR3 sequences, with approximately 4.1% seen only once. In total, the top ten clones hold around 1.3% of the sample.

The chain uses TRBV20-1 and TRBJ1-1; the D gene is possibly TRBD1, with 5 bases matching. The sample comprised PBMCs. The clonotype comes from a man aged 25-45 years with multiple sclerosis. The CDR3 region: CSARDTRLGPNTEAFF. The DNA is TGCAGTGCTAGAGATACCCGACTGGGGCCGAACACTGAAGCTTTCTTT.